The following is a TCR beta chain sequence with its context. The CDR3 has 13 residues. Between the trimmed V and J ends, which lost 0 bases and 11 bases, there was a span of 12 bases. Germline assignment: CDR1 SGHNT and CDR2 YYREEE (reference sequence). The data stem from a study of blood T cell repertoires in COVID-19. Across the study: Samples taken during acute and convalescent COVID-19 were collected in the United States, Italy and Spain. PBMCs, B-cell-depleted T cells, or T cells were the source of the cDNA or gDNA that made up the material.

As originally analysed: Using reference gene primer amplification, nucleated cell counts were estimated. Generated by immunoSEQ multiplex PCR, the TCRdb table keeps only in-frame clones and is missing some. Clonal size and the V and J genes are those of that table, whereas D and trimming came from the DNA. The sample lists hundreds of thousands of clones, around 86% occurring once. V and J are TRBV5-4 and TRBJ1-5; D might be TRBD1 (5 bases). Sequenced input: peripheral blood. This clonotype was obtained from a woman in her 30s with active or convalescent COVID-19. The DNA for the CDR3 is TGTGCCAGCAGCTTGGGGGAGGGGACGGCCCAGCATTTT. It specifies CASSLGEGTAQHF.